Only a few counts were recorded for the clone carrying this TCR beta chain. Its antigen is unknown. The data originate from a study of OX40 agonist ivuxolimab in advanced cancers. As for the study in general: Ivuxolimab, an agonist antibody against OX40 (CD134), was given to patients. The patients received ivuxolimab by intravenous route every 2 weeks at 0.01 to 10 mg/kg. People who had prior anti-PD-1, anti-PD-L1 or anti-CTLA-4 therapy could take part, and under 50% had some. The study, taken as a whole, reports: On average, CD8+ T cells showed a greater number of expanded clones than CD4+.

TCRdb's copy holds only in-frame clones and misses some; the assay was immunoSEQ multiplex PCR. The sample carries about 35,000 clones, approximately 72% recorded once. The CDR3 sequence is 15 residues long. Looked up from germline, CDR1 is MDHEN and CDR2 is SYDVKM. Unmatched junction bases numbered 6, after V lost 7 bases and J lost 0 bases. Sequences were derived from CD4+ or CD8+ T cells sorted from blood, sampled in a trial of the OX40 agonist ivuxolimab. This sequence was found in an adult with an advanced solid tumor such as melanoma, head and neck, liver or kidney cancer. The chain uses TRBV28 and TRBJ2-1, with 7 bases aligning to TRBD2. The CDR3 nucleotides are TGTGCCAGCACGCCAGCGGGGTTCTCCTACAATGAGCAGTTCTTC. Amino acid sequence: CASTPAGFSYNEQFF.